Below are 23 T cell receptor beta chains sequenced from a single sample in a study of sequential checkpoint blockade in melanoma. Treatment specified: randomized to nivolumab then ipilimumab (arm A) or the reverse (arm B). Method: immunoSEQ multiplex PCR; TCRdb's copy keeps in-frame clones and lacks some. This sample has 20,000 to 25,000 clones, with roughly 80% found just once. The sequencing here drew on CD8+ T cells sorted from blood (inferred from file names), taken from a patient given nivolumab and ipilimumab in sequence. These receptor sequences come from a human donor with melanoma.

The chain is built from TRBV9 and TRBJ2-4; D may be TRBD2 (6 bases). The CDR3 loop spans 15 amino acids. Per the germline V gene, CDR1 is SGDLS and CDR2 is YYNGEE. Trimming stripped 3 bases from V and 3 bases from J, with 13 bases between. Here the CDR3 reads CASSAEPGLKNIQYF. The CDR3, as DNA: TGTGCCAGCAGCGCCGAACCGGGACTCAAAAACATTCAGTACTTC.

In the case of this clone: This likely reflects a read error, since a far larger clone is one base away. DNA for the CDR3: TGTGCCAGCAGCCAAGTCATCAACCCGGGGGATGGCTACACCTTC. Residues: CASSQVINPGDGYTF. V is TRBV14 and J is TRBJ1-2; maybe TRBD1 (5 bases). The CDR3 sequence is 15 residues long. Trimming removed 1 base from V and 6 bases from J, with 15 bases in between. Germline loops: CDR1 SGHDN, CDR2 FVKESK.

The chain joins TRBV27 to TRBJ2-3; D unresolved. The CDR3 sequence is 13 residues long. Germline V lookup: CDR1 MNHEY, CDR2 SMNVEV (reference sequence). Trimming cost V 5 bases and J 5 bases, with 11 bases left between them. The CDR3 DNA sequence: TGTGCCAGCAGTCATGGCCATGTAGATACGCAGTATTTT. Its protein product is CASSHGHVDTQYF.

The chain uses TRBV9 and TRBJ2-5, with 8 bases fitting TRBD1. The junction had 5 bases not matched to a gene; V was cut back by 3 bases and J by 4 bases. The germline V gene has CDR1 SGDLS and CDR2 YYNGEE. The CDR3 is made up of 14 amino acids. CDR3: CASSGQGRRETQYF. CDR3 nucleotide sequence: TGTGCCAGCAGCGGACAGGGGCGGAGAGAGACCCAGTACTTC.

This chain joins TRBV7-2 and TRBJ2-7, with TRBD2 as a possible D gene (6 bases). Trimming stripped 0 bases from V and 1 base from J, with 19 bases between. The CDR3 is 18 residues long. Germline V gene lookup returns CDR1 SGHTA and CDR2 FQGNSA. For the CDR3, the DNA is TGTGCCAGCAGCTTAGCCTTCGGGTTCGGGAGCGTTTCCTACGAGCAGTACTTC. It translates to CASSLAFGFGSVSYEQYF.

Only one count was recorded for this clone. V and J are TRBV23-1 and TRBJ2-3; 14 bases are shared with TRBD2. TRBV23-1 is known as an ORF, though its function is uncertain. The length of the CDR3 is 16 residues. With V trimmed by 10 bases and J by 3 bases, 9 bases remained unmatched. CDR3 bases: TGCGCCAACAACGGGACTAGCGGGAGAAGAACAGATACGCAGTATTTT. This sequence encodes CANNGTSGRRTDTQYF.

The CDR3 bases are TGTGCCAGCAGCTCGGGACTCCCCGCTCATGAGCAGTTCTTC. This codes for CASSSGLPAHEQFF. This chain links TRBV11-2 with TRBJ2-1; tentatively, D is TRBD2 (6 bases). Trimming removed 4 bases at V and 8 bases at J, with 15 bases between. The V gene's germline CDR1 is SGHAT and CDR2 FQNNGV. The CDR3 is made up of 14 amino acids.

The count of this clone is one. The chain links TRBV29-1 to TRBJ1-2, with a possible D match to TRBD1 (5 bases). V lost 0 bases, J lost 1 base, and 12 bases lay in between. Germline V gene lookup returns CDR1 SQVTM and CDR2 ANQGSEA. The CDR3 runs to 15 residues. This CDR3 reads CSVEDWGGRNYGYTF. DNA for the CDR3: TGCAGCGTTGAAGATTGGGGGGGTCGTAACTATGGCTACACCTTC.

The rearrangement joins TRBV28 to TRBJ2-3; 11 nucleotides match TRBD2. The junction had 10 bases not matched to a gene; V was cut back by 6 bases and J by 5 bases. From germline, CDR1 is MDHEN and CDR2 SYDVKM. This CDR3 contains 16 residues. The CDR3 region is CASRGTSGSLEDTQYF. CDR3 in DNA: TGTGCCAGCAGGGGCACTAGCGGGAGTTTGGAAGATACGCAGTATTTT.

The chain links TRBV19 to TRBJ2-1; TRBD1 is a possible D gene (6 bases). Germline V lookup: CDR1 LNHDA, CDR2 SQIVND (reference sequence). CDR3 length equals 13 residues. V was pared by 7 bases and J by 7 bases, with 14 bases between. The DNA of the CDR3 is TGTGCCAGTACCTTAACAGGGTGGAATGAGCAGTTCTTC. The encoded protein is CASTLTGWNEQFF.

Here the CDR3 reads CASSLGGWNEQFF. The CDR3 coding sequence is TGTGCCAGCAGCTTGGGCGGGTGGAATGAGCAGTTCTTC. The chain uses TRBV5-8 and TRBJ2-1; perhaps TRBD2 as D (5 bases). The CDR3 runs to 13 residues. V was trimmed by 0 bases and J by 7 bases, leaving 8 bases between them. CDR1 is SGHTS and CDR2 is YDEGEE in the germline V gene.

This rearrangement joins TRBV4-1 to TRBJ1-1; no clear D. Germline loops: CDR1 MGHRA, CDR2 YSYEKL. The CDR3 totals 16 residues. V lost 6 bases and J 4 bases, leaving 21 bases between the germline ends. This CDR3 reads CASSHKIGGFFTEAFF. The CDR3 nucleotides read TGCGCCAGCAGTCACAAGATTGGAGGGTTCTTCACTGAAGCTTTCTTT.

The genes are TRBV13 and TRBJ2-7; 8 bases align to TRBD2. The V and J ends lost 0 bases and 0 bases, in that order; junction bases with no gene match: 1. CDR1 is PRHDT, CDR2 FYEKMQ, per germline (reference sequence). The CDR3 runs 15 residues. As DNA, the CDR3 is TGTGCCAGCAGCTTAGGCGGGGGGGGCTCCTACGAGCAGTACTTC. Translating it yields CASSLGGGGSYEQYF.

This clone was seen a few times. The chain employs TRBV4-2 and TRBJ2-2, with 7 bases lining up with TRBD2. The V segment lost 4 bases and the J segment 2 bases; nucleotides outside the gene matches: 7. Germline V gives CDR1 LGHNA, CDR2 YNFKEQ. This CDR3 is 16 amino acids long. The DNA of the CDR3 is TGTGCCAGCAGCCCCCGTGGGACTACAAACACCGGGGAGCTGTTTTTT. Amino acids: CASSPRGTTNTGELFF.

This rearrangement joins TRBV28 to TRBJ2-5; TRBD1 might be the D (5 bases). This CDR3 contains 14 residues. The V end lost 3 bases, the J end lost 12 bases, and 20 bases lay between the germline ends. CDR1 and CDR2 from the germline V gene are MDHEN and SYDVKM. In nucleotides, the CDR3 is TGTGCCAGCAGTTTCTCTGGGGCCGCTCAACCCGAGTACTTC. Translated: CASSFSGAAQPEYF.

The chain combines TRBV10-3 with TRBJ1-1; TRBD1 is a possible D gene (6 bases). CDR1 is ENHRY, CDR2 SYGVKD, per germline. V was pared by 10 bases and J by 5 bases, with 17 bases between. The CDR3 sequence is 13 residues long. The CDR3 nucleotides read TGTGCCACTCTCGAGGGGGGGGATACTGAAGCTTTCTTT. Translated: CATLEGGDTEAFF.

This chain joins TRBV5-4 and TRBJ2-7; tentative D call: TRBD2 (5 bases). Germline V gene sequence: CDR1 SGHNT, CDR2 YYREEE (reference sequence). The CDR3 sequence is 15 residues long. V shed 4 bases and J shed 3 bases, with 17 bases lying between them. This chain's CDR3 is CASSAPGWVDYEQYF. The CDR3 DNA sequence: TGTGCCAGCAGCGCCCCGGGGTGGGTGGACTACGAGCAGTACTTC.

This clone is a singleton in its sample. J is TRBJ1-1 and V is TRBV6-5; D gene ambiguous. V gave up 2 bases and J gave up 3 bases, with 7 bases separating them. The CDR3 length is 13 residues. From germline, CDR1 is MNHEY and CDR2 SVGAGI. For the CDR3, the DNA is TGTGCCAGCAGTTACGGGCCTGACACTGAAGCTTTCTTT. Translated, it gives CASSYGPDTEAFF.

CDR3 in amino acids: CAISELARTDTQYF. The DNA of the CDR3 is TGTGCCATCAGTGAGTTGGCTAGAACAGATACGCAGTATTTT. The gene calls are TRBV10-3 and TRBJ2-3, with D hard to call. The germline CDR1 and CDR2 sequences are ENHRY and SYGVKD. Trimming left V 1 base short and J 3 bases short, with 8 bases between. The CDR3 is made up of 14 amino acids.

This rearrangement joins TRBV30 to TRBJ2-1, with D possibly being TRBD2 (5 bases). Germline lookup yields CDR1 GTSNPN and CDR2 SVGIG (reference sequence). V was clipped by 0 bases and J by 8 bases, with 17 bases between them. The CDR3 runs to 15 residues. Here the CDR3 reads CAWSVLADGVDEQFF. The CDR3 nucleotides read TGTGCCTGGAGTGTACTTGCGGACGGGGTGGATGAGCAGTTCTTC.

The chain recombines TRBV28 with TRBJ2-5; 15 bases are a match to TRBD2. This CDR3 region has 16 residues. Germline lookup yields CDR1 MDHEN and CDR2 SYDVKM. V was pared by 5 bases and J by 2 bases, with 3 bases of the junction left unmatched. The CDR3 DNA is TGTGCCAGCAGTCCAGGGACTAGCGGGGGGCAAGAGACCCAGTACTTC. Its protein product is CASSPGTSGGQETQYF.

The chain's CDR3 is CASSQSGRGTDEQFF. CDR3 nucleotides: TGTGCCAGCAGCCAAAGCGGGAGGGGCACTGACGAGCAGTTCTTC. This chain uses TRBV28 with TRBJ2-1, with 10 bases identical to TRBD2. CDR3 length: 15 amino acids. With V trimmed by 6 bases and J by 10 bases, 12 bases remained unmatched. The germline CDR1 and CDR2 sequences are MDHEN and SYDVKM.

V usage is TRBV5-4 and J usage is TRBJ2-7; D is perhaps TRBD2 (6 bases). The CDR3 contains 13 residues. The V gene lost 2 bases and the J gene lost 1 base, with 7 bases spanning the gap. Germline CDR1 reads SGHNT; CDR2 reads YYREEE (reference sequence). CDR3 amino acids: CASSFRESYEQYF. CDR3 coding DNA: TGTGCCAGCAGCTTCCGGGAGTCCTACGAGCAGTACTTC. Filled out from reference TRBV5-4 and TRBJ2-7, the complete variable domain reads ETGVTQSPTHLIKTRGQQVTLRCSSQSGHNTVSWYQQALGQGPQFIFQYYREEENGRGNFPPRFSGLQFPNYSSELNVNALELDDSALYLCASSFRESYEQYFGPGTRLTVT.